These 16 T cell receptor beta chains were sequenced from one sample in a study of blood T cell repertoires in COVID-19. Some clones are missing from TCRdb's copy, which holds only in-frame ones; the method was immunoSEQ multiplex PCR. This table holds around 26,000 clones, approximately 82% found once. The sequenced sample consisted of peripheral blood. These receptors were obtained from a human donor in a cohort sampled during active COVID-19.

This clone turned up a few times. This sequence joins TRBV27 and TRBJ1-5; D not certain. This CDR3 contains 13 residues. Looked up from germline, CDR1 is MNHEY and CDR2 is SMNVEV (reference sequence). With 3 bases removed from V and 5 bases from J, the gap between germline ends came to 8 bases. CDR3 coding DNA: TGTGCCAGCAGTTTCGGGAGGGATCAGCCCCAGCATTTT. The encoded protein is CASSFGRDQPQHF.

The chain links TRBV5-4 to TRBJ2-5; 14 bases match TRBD2. The CDR3 is made up of 16 amino acids. The V gene end was trimmed by 4 bases and the J gene end by 5 bases; junction bases not matched to a gene: 7. The germline V gene encodes CDR1 SGHNT and CDR2 YYREEE (reference sequence). The CDR3 reads CASSTGTSGSSETQYF. The CDR3 DNA sequence: TGTGCCAGCAGCACAGGGACTAGCGGGAGTTCGGAGACCCAGTACTTC.

This sequence joins TRBV5-1 and TRBJ2-7, with D perhaps TRBD1 (6 bases). The CDR3 is 13 amino acids. The V gene lost 5 bases and the J gene lost 7 bases, with 16 bases spanning the gap. In germline, CDR1 is SGHRS, CDR2 YFSETQ. The CDR3 DNA reads TGCGCCAGCAGGTATCCGGGACAAGGAGAGCAGTACTTC. It codes for CASRYPGQGEQYF.

This sequence joins TRBV11-1 and TRBJ1-4, with 10 nucleotides matching TRBD1. Germline V gene data show CDR1 as SGHAT and CDR2 as FQDESV (reference sequence). This CDR3 region has 14 residues. The trim removed 4 bases at V and 5 bases at J, leaving 1 base unmatched. The CDR3 sequence is CASSWTGGNEKLFF. CDR3 DNA: TGTGCCAGCAGCTGGACAGGGGGAAATGAAAAACTGTTTTTT. Drawing the rest from reference TRBV11-1 and TRBJ1-4, the complete variable domain is EAEVAQSPRYKITEKSQAVAFWCDPISGHATLYWYRQILGQGPELLVQFQDESVVDDSQLPKDRFSAERLKGVDSTLKIQPAELGDSAMYLCASSWTGGNEKLFFGSGTQLSVL.

V is TRBV19 and J is TRBJ1-1, with 11 positions matching TRBD1. Germline assignment: CDR1 LNHDA and CDR2 SQIVND (reference sequence). The CDR3 has 15 amino acids. Losses at the gene ends were 3 bases for V and 5 bases for J; bases not matched to a gene: 5. The CDR3 DNA sequence: TGTGCCAGTAGTATTACGGACAGGGGGCAGACTGAAGCTTTCTTT. It encodes CASSITDRGQTEAFF.

The V call is TRBV6-5, the J call TRBJ2-7; D might be TRBD2 (5 bases). This CDR3 has 14 residues. Trimming took off 5 bases at V and 0 bases at J, with 11 bases between the two ends. CDR1 is MNHEY, CDR2 SVGAGI, per germline. The CDR3 region has the DNA TGTGCCAGCAGTCGGACTGAAAACTCCTACGAGCAGTACTTC. Its protein product is CASSRTENSYEQYF.

CDR3 loop: CAWSVPSGRSDEQYF. CDR3 bases: TGTGCCTGGAGTGTACCGAGCGGGAGGTCTGACGAGCAGTACTTC. The rearrangement uses TRBV30 and TRBJ2-7, with 9 bases that match TRBD2. The junction had 8 bases not matched to a gene; V was cut back by 0 bases and J by 5 bases. This CDR3 is 15 amino acids long. CDR1 GTSNPN and CDR2 SVGIG come from the germline V gene (reference sequence).

This clone was seen just once. The V call is TRBV10-2, the J call TRBJ2-3, with 8 positions matching TRBD2. Germline V gives CDR1 WSHSY, CDR2 SAAADI. V dropped 6 bases and J dropped 1; count of bases not matched to a gene: 12. The CDR3 is 17 amino acids. This CDR3 reads CASRAGVRETGTDTQYF. The CDR3 region has the DNA TGCGCCAGCAGAGCGGGAGTTAGGGAAACGGGCACAGATACGCAGTATTTT.

CDR3 sequence: CATSAHGLAGSTTYGELFF. The CDR3 DNA follows: TGTGCCACCAGTGCCCACGGACTAGCGGGGAGCACCACGTATGGGGAGCTGTTTTTT. V gene TRBV24-1 combines with J gene TRBJ2-2; 12 bases map to TRBD2. Losses at the gene ends were 5 bases for V and 8 bases for J; bases not matched to a gene: 17. This CDR3 is 19 amino acids long. Germline lookup yields CDR1 KGHDR and CDR2 SFDVKD.

This rearrangement joins TRBV5-4 to TRBJ2-7; 8 bases are shared with TRBD1. The CDR3 is made up of 12 amino acids. CDR1 and CDR2 from the germline V gene are SGHNT and YYREEE (reference sequence). J lost 5 bases, V lost 3 bases, and 1 base had no gene match. The CDR3, as DNA: TGTGCCAGCAGCTGGGACAGGAACGAGCAGTACTTC. Translating gives CASSWDRNEQYF.

The chain combines TRBV18 with TRBJ2-5; 8 bases align to TRBD1. Germline V gene lookup returns CDR1 KGHSH and CDR2 LQKENI. The V and J ends lost 3 bases and 2 bases, in that order; junction bases with no gene match: 8. The CDR3 runs to 16 residues. Here the CDR3 reads CASSPDQTGGQETQYF. CDR3 DNA sequence: TGTGCCAGCTCACCCGACCAAACAGGGGGTCAAGAGACCCAGTACTTC.

This clone was observed a handful of times. Other DNA sequences in the sample encode the same CDR3. The chain is built from TRBV27 and TRBJ2-7, with 9 bases that match TRBD1. Germline V gives CDR1 MNHEY, CDR2 SMNVEV (reference sequence). V was clipped by 4 bases and J by 1 base; unmatched bases: 5. The CDR3 runs 15 residues. Here the CDR3 DNA reads TGTGCCAGCAGTTCGTCCGGGACAGGGTCCTACGAGCAGTACTTC. Its protein is CASSSSGTGSYEQYF.

The V and J genes are TRBV7-9 and TRBJ1-5; a weak D match, TRBD1 (5 bases). This CDR3 has 14 residues. CDR1 and CDR2 (germline): SEHNR, FQNEAQ (reference sequence). V lost 0 bases and J lost 7, with 10 bases in between. This chain's CDR3 is CASSLAGGGQPQHF. In DNA form, the CDR3 reads TGTGCCAGCAGCTTAGCTGGGGGAGGCCAGCCCCAGCATTTT.

This rearrangement joins TRBV5-4 to TRBJ1-2; 7 bases agree with TRBD1. This CDR3 region has 14 residues. Germline CDR1 is SGHNT and CDR2 is YYREEE (reference sequence). Losses at the gene ends were 7 bases for V and 6 bases for J; bases not matched to a gene: 12. CDR3 in DNA: TGTGCCAGCGGGAACAGGGGAACGCTGCATGGCTACACCTTC. It translates to CASGNRGTLHGYTF. Full variable domain (remainder filled in from reference TRBV5-4 and TRBJ1-2): ETGVTQSPTHLIKTRGQQVTLRCSSQSGHNTVSWYQQALGQGPQFIFQYYREEENGRGNFPPRFSGLQFPNYSSELNVNALELDDSALYLCASGNRGTLHGYTFGSGTRLTVV.

V gene TRBV7-9 combines with J gene TRBJ2-7; a possible D gene is TRBD2 (6 bases). The germline CDR1 and CDR2 sequences are SEHNR and FQNEAQ (reference sequence). V lost 4 bases and J 0 bases, leaving 16 bases between the germline ends. There are 16 residues in the CDR3. The CDR3 protein is CASSSRRSGLSYEQYF. The DNA for the CDR3 is TGTGCCAGCAGCTCGCGCCGGAGCGGGCTCTCCTACGAGCAGTACTTC.

In this sample, this clone turned up a few times. The chain links TRBV10-1 to TRBJ2-2; tentatively, D is TRBD1 (6 bases). Per germline, CDR1 WNHNN and CDR2 SYGVQD (reference sequence). The V end was cut by 5 bases, the J end by 7 bases, with 11 bases between. This CDR3 is built from 13 residues. This CDR3 reads CASSHREDGELFF. CDR3 bases: TGCGCCAGCAGTCACAGGGAAGACGGGGAGCTGTTTTTT.